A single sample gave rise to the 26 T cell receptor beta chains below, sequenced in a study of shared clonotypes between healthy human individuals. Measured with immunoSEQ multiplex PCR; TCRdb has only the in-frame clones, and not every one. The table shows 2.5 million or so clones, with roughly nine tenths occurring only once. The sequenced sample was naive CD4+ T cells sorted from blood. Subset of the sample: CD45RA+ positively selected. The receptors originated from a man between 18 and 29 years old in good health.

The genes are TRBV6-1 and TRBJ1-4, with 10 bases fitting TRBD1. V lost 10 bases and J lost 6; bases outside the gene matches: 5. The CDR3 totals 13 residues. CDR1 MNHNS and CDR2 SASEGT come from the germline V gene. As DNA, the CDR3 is TGTGCCACCTCGGGACAGGGGCATGAAAAACTGTTTTTT. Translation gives CATSGQGHEKLFF.

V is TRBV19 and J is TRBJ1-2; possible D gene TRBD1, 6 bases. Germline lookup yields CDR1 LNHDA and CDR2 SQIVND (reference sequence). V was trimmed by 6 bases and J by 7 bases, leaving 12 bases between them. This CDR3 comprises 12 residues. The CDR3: CASRAGAGGYTF. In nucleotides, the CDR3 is TGTGCCAGTAGAGCAGGGGCGGGTGGCTACACCTTC.

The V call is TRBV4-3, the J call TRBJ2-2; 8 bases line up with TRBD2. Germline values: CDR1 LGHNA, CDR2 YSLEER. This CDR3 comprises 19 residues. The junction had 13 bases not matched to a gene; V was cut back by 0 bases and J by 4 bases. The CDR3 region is CASSQERLLAGGGTGELFF. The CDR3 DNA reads TGCGCCAGCAGCCAAGAGCGGCTCTTGGCGGGAGGAGGCACCGGGGAGCTGTTTTTT.

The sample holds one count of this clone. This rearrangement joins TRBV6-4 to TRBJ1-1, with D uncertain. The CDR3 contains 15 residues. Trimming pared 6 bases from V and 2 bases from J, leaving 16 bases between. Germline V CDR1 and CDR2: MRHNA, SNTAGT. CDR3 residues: CASSGCLFLNTEAFF. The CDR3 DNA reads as TGTGCCAGCAGCGGATGCCTGTTCCTAAACACTGAAGCTTTCTTT.

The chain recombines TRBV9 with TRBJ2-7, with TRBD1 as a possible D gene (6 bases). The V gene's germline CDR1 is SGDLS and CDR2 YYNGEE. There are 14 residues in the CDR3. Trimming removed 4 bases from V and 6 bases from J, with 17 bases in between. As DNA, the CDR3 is TGTGCCAGCAGCCCCCGGGACACCATGTTCGAGCAGTACTTC. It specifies CASSPRDTMFEQYF.

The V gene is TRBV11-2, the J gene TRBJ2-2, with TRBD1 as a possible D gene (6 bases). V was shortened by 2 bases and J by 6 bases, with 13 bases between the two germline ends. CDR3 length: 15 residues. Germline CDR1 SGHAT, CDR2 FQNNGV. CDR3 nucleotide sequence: TGTGCCAGCAGCTTACGACAGGCATACCCCGGGGAGCTGTTTTTT. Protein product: CASSLRQAYPGELFF.

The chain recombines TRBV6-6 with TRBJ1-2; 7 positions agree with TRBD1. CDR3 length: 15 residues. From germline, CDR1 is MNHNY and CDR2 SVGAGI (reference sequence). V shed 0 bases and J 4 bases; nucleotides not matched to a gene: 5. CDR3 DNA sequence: TGTGCCAGCAGTTACTCGAGGGGGCTCGGCTATGGCTACACCTTC. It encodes CASSYSRGLGYGYTF.

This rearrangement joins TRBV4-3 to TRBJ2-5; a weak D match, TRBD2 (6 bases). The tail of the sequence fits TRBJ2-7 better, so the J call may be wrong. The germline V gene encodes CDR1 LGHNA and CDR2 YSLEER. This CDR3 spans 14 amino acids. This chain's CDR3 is CASSLTGSSDEQYF. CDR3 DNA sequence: TGCGCCAGCAGCCTCACCGGGAGTTCTGACGAGCAGTACTTC.

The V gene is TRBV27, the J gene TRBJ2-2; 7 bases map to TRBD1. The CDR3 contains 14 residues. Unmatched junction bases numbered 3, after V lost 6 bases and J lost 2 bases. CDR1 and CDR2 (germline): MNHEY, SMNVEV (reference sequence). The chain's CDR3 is CASSRQGNTGELFF. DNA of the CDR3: TGTGCCAGCAGCAGACAGGGTAACACCGGGGAGCTGTTTTTT.

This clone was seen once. CDR3 DNA sequence: TGTGCCAGCAGTCAAAGCCCTCGCGGCTCCTACAATGAGCAGTTCTTC. Protein product: CASSQSPRGSYNEQFF. V is TRBV7-8 and J is TRBJ2-1; D is unclear. Looked up from germline, CDR1 is SGHVS and CDR2 is FQNEAQ. V gave up 6 bases and J gave up 0 bases, with 15 bases separating them. The CDR3 is 16 amino acids.

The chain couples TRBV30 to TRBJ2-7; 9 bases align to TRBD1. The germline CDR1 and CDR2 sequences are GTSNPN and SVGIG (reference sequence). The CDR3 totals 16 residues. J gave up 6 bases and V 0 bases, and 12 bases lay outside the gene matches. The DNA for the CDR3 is TGTGCCTGGAGTGTTCCCCCGACAGGGGGAATAAGCGAGCAGTACTTC. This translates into CAWSVPPTGGISEQYF.

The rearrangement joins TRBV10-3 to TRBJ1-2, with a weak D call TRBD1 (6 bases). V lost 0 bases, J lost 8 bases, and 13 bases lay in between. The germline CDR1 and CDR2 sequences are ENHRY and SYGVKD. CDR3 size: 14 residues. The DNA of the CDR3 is TGTGCCATCAGTGAGTCACCGGACAGAGGAGGCTACACCTTC. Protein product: CAISESPDRGGYTF.

The CDR3 DNA follows: TGTGCCAGCAGTGCGGAAGGGGCAGGGCACAATCAGCCCCAGCATTTT. Translating gives CASSAEGAGHNQPQHF. The chain links TRBV2 to TRBJ1-5, with D possibly TRBD1 on 5 matching bases. This CDR3 spans 16 amino acids. The V end was cut by 4 bases, the J end by 3 bases, with 16 bases between. Germline lookup yields CDR1 SNHLY and CDR2 FYNNEI.

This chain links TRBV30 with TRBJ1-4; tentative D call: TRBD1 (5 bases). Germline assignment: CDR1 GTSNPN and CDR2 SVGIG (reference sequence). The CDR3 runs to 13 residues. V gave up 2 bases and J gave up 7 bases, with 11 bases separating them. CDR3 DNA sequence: TGTGCCTGGAGTAACGGGGCGGGTGAAAAACTGTTTTTT. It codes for CAWSNGAGEKLFF.

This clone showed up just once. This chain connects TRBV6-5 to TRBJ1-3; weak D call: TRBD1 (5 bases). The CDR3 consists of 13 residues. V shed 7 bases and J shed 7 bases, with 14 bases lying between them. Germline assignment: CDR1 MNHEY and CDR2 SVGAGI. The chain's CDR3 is CASTTPPGNTIYF. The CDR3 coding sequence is TGTGCCAGCACCACTCCCCCAGGGAACACCATATATTTT.

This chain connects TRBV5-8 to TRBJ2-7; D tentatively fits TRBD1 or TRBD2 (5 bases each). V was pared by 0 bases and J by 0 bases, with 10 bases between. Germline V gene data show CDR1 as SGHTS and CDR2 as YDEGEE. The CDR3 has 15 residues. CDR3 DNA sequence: TGTGCCAGCAGCTTGGTACTGGGGGTCTCCTACGAGCAGTACTTC. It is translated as CASSLVLGVSYEQYF.

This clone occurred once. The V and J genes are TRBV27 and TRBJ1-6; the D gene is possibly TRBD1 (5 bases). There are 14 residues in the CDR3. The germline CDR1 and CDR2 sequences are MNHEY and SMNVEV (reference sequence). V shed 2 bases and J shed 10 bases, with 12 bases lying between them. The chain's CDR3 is CASSLARAESPLHF. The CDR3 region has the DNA TGTGCCAGCAGTTTAGCCAGGGCTGAATCACCCCTCCACTTT.

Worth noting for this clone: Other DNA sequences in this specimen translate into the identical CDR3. In DNA form, the CDR3 reads TGCGCCAGCAGCCAAGATTGGAGGGGCAATCAGCCCCAGCATTTT. Protein sequence: CASSQDWRGNQPQHF. The chain combines TRBV4-3 with TRBJ1-5, with no clear D. Between the trimmed V and J ends, which lost 0 bases and 2 bases, there was a span of 8 bases. The germline V gene encodes CDR1 LGHNA and CDR2 YSLEER. The CDR3 is 15 amino acids.

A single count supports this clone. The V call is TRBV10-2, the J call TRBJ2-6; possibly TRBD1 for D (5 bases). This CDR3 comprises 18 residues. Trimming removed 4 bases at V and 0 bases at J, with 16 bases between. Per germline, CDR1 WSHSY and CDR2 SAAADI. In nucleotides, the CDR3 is TGCGCCAGCAGTGTAGTCCAGGGATCTTTCTCTGGGGCCAACGTCCTGACTTTC. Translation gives CASSVVQGSFSGANVLTF.

The CDR3 nucleotides read TGTGCCAGCAGTTATTCCGGGGGAGTGCCCTACGAGCAGTACTTC. Translation gives CASSYSGGVPYEQYF. The genes are TRBV6-5 and TRBJ2-7; tentative D call: TRBD2 (6 bases). CDR1 is MNHEY and CDR2 is SVGAGI in the germline V gene. Deletions cut 3 bases from V and 2 bases from J, with 14 bases between. The length of the CDR3 is 15 residues.

CDR3 nucleotides: TGTGCCATCGGCAGGGAAAATCAGCCCCAGCATTTT. As protein: CAIGRENQPQHF. This rearrangement joins TRBV10-3 to TRBJ1-5; perhaps TRBD1 as D (5 bases). The length of the CDR3 is 12 residues. Germline V gene data show CDR1 as ENHRY and CDR2 as SYGVKD. The germline V and J ends were trimmed by 8 bases and 4 bases, with 9 bases remaining between them.

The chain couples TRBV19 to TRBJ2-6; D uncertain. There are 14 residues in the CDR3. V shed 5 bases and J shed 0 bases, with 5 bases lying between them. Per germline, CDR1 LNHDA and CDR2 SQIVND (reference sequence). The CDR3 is CASSATSGANVLTF. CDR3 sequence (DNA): TGTGCCAGTAGTGCCACCTCTGGGGCCAACGTCCTGACTTTC.

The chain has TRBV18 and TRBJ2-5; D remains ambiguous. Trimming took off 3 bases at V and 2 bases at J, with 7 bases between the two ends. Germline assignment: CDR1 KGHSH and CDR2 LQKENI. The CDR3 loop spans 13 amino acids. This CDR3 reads CASSPAAQETQYF. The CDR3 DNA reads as TGTGCCAGCTCACCGGCAGCACAAGAGACCCAGTACTTC.

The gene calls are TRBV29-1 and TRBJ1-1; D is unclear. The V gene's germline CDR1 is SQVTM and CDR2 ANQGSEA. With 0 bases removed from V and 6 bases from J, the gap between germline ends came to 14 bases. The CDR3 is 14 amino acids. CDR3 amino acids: CSVEDRYGVAEAFF. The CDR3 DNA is TGCAGCGTTGAAGATAGATACGGTGTAGCTGAAGCTTTCTTT.

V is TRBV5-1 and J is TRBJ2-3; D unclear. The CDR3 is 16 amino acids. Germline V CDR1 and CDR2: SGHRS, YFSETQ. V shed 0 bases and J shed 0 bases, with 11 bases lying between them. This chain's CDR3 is CASSLAMGWSTDTQYF. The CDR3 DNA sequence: TGCGCCAGCAGCTTGGCCATGGGGTGGAGCACAGATACGCAGTATTTT.

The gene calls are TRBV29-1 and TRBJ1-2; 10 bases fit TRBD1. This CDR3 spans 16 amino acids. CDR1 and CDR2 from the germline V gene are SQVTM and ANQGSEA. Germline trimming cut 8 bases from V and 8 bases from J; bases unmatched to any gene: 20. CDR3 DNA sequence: TGCAGCTTCTCATCGTTGACAGGGGGCACCGGAGGCGGCTACACCTTC. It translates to CSFSSLTGGTGGGYTF. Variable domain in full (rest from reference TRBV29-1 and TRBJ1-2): SAVISQKPSRDICQRGTSLTIQCQVDSQVTMMFWYRQQPGQSLTLIATANQGSEATYESGFVIDKFPISRPNLTFSTLTVSNMSPEDSSIYLCSFSSLTGGTGGGYTFGSGTRLTVV.